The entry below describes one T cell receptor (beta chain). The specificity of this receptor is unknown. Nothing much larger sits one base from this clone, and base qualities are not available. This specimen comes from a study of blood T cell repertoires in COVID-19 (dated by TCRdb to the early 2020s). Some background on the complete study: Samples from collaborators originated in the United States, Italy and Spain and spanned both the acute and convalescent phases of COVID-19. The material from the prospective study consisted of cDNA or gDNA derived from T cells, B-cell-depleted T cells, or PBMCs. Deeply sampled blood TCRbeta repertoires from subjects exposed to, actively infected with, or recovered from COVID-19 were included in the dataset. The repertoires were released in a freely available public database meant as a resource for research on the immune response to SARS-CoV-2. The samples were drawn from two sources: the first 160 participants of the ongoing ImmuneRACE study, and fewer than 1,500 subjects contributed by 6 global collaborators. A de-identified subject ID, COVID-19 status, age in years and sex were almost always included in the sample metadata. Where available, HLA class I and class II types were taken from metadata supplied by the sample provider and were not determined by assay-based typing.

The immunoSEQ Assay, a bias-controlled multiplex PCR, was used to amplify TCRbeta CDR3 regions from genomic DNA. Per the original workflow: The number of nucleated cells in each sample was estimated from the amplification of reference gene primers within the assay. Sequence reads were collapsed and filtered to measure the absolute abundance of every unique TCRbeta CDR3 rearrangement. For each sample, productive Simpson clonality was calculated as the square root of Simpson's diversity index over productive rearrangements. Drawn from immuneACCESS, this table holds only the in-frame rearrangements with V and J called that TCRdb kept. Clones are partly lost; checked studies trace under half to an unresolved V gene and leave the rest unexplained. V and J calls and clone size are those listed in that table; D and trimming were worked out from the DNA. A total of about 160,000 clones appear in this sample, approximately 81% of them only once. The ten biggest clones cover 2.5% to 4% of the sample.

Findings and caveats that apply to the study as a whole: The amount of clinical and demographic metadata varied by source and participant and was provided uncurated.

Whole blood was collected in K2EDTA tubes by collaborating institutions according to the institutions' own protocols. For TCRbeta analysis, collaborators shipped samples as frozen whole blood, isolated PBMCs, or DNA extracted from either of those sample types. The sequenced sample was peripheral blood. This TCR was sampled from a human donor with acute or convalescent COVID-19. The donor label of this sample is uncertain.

The bases read TGTGCCAGCAGCTTAAGCCTGGGGGGGCCCCACGAGCAGTACTTC. Its protein is CASSLSLGGPHEQYF. In this chain, TRBV7-9 is recombined with TRBJ2-7; D gene: possibly TRBD2, on 7 matching bases. Spanning cysteine to phenylalanine, the CDR3 consists of 15 amino acids. The DNA shown is the 45-base CDR3, in frame from base 1. Between the V and J ends, shortened by 2 bases and 5 bases respectively, the junction contains 16 bases. CDR1 and CDR2 are read off the germline V gene (reference sequence) as SEHNR and FQNEAQ. Where the CDR3 stops, the reference TRBV7-9 and TRBJ2-7 genes take over; the full variable domain is DTGVSQNPRHKITKRGQNVTFRCDPISEHNRLYWYRQTLGQGPEFLTYFQNEAQLEKSRLLSDRFSAERPKGSFSTLEIQRTEQGDSAMYLCASSLSLGGPHEQYFGPGTRLTVT.